This TCR beta chain was captured in a study of Graves' ophthalmopathy and Graves' hyperthyroidism. RNA transcripts were the source from which TCR beta CDR3 regions were amplified. Amplification began with first-round RT-PCR using HTBI primers, then second-round multiplex PCR was performed. From the multiplex PCR reads, TCRdb called clonotypes with MiXCR, one entry per CDR3 protein. The data hold 900,000 to 1,200,000 distinct CDR3 sequences, with less than 45% observed a single time. Orbital computed tomography and thyroid ultrasound, along with TRAb, serum thyroxine and clinical symptoms, underpinned diagnosis. This clonotype was seen only a few times. Unmatched junction bases numbered 2, after V lost 2 bases and J lost 4 bases. This CDR3 is 14 amino acids long. Germline CDR1 and CDR2: SNHLY and FYNNEI.

This TCR came from an adult man with Graves' hyperthyroidism. This sequence joins TRBV2 and TRBJ1-3; 7 nucleotides match TRBD1. Sequenced sample: peripheral blood or thyroid tissue (not recorded which). CDR3: CASSERGLGNTIYF. The CDR3 DNA is TGTGCCAGCAGTGAAAGGGGGCTCGGAAACACCATATATTTT.